The 18 T cell receptor beta chains presented below share a single source sample, sequenced in a study of blood T cells in healthy people across ages. Next came a second PCR, run for roughly 6 to 11 cycles, which used a sample-barcoded 5' primer along with a J-beta primer mix. Using its own MiXCR run on the 5' RACE reads, TCRdb lists one record per CDR3 protein. Of 1 million or so distinct CDR3 sequences listed, roughly 45% are singletons. The material sequenced was blood. The receptors were gathered from a woman aged 55 to 70 in good health.

The sample holds many counts of this clonotype. V is TRBV11-2 and J is TRBJ2-5, with D hard to call. V was clipped by 5 bases and J by 5 bases, with 9 bases between them. This CDR3 has 12 amino acids. Germline loops: CDR1 SGHAT, CDR2 FQNNGV. The CDR3 DNA reads TGTGCCAGCAGCCTAATTCGGGAGACCCAGTACTTC. Its translation: CASSLIRETQYF.

This chain joins TRBV20-1 and TRBJ2-5, with unresolved D. The CDR3 length is 12 residues. Germline CDR1 reads DFQATT; CDR2 reads SNEGSKA (reference sequence). The V end was cut by 5 bases, the J end by 9 bases, with 16 bases between. CDR3 sequence reads: CSAYVRDGSQYF. The CDR3 DNA is TGCAGTGCTTACGTCCGTGACGGGTCCCAGTACTTC.

The rearrangement links TRBV12-3 or TRBV12-4 to TRBJ2-1; 8 bases align to TRBD2. Trimming cost V 5 bases and J 7 bases; bases outside gene matches: 10. There are 15 residues in the CDR3. DNA for the CDR3: TGTGCCAGCAGTGGTGAAGCGGGAGTCGGAAATGAGCAGTTCTTC. Its translation is CASSGEAGVGNEQFF.

The chain carries TRBV10-3 and TRBJ2-1; TRBD1 is a possible D gene (6 bases). With 10 bases removed from V and 3 bases from J, the gap between germline ends came to 10 bases. There are 12 residues in the CDR3. The germline CDR1 and CDR2 sequences are ENHRY and SYGVKD. CDR3 nucleotide sequence: TGTGCCAGCACAGGGCTCTACAATGAGCAGTTCTTC. Translating gives CASTGLYNEQFF.

Regarding this clonotype: A junction end diverges from the germline sequence, so it may reflect a read error. The chain is built from TRBV5-1 and TRBJ2-6; possible D gene TRBD1, 6 bases. Germline loops: CDR1 SGHRS, CDR2 YFSETQ. This CDR3 is 18 amino acids long. CDR3 coding DNA: TGCGCCAGCGGCTTGATACGACAGGTCTACTCTGGGGCCAACGTCCTGACTTTC. It encodes CASGLIRQVYSGANVLTF.

In DNA, the CDR3 is TGTGCCAGCAGCCCTCGAATATGTGGCTACACCTTC. Protein product: CASSPRICGYTF. The rearrangement links TRBV11-2 to TRBJ1-2; D gene ambiguous. In germline, CDR1 is SGHAT, CDR2 FQNNGV. This CDR3 has 12 amino acids. Between the trimmed V and J ends, which lost 5 bases and 7 bases, there was a span of 11 bases.

The chain recombines TRBV12-3 or TRBV12-4 with TRBJ2-5; possibly TRBD2 for D (5 bases). The ends were cut back, 6 bases at V and 7 bases at J, with 15 bases in the middle. The CDR3 is made up of 13 amino acids. CDR3 in DNA: TGTGCCAGCAGCCCTACTAGAGTTGGGACCCAGTACTTC. This translates into CASSPTRVGTQYF.

The CDR3 DNA is TGTGCCAGCAGCCATGGGACAGAAGGCTACACCTTC. Protein: CASSHGTEGYTF. The chain recombines TRBV14 with TRBJ1-2, with TRBD1 matching over 7 bases. CDR3 length: 12 residues. Germline CDR1 SGHDN, CDR2 FVKESK. V lost 3 bases and J lost 8; bases outside the gene matches: 3.

The V and J genes are TRBV29-1 and TRBJ2-2; the match to TRBD2 covers 7 bases. V gave up 4 bases and J gave up 1 base; unmatched junction bases: 3. The CDR3 has 14 amino acids. Per the germline V gene, CDR1 is SQVTM and CDR2 is ANQGSEA. The CDR3 sequence is CSVVGGRNTGELFF. The CDR3 DNA follows: TGCAGCGTTGTAGGCGGGAGGAACACCGGGGAGCTGTTTTTT.

This clonotype was recorded a few times. The chain recombines TRBV5-6 with TRBJ2-4; D is possibly TRBD2 (5 bases). The DNA end favors TRBJ2-7, so the J call may be wrong. The CDR3 extends over 13 amino acids. Per germline, CDR1 SGHDT and CDR2 YYEEEE. The chain's CDR3 is CARTSQRIYEQYF. Written as DNA, the CDR3 is TGTGCCCGCACCAGCCAGCGGATCTACGAGCAGTACTTC.

This clonotype was seen more than once but under ten times. This chain joins TRBV20-1 and TRBJ2-3; D might be TRBD2 (5 bases). Germline CDR1 is DFQATT and CDR2 is SNEGSKA (reference sequence). Deletions cut 3 bases from V and 2 bases from J, with 15 bases between. This CDR3 has 15 amino acids. CDR3: CSASERLPSTDTQYF. CDR3 in DNA: TGCAGTGCTAGTGAGCGGTTGCCATCCACAGATACGCAGTATTTT.

This clonotype was picked up a small number of times. The CDR3 nucleotides are TGCGCCAGCAGCCAAGGGCGGAGACTAGCGAAAATCAATGAGCAGTACTTC. Translated: CASSQGRRLAKINEQYF. The rearrangement links TRBV4-1 to TRBJ2-5; TRBD2 agrees at 8 bases. Germline CDR1 reads MGHRA; CDR2 reads YSYEKL. The CDR3 runs 17 residues. The junction had 18 bases not matched to a gene; V was cut back by 1 base and J by 11 bases.

This clonotype was picked up a small number of times. J is TRBJ2-7 and V is TRBV25-1; D possibly corresponds to TRBD1 (5 bases). The CDR3 totals 17 residues. Between the trimmed V and J ends, which lost 1 base and 0 bases, there was a span of 16 bases. The germline gives CDR1 MGHDK, CDR2 SYGVNS. CDR3 sequence (DNA): TGTGCCAGCAGTGAATGTAGGGGTTGGTCATACTCCTACGAGCAGTACTTC. It encodes CASSECRGWSYSYEQYF.

This sequence joins TRBV11-2 and TRBJ2-1, with 11 bases fitting TRBD2. Trimming at V came to 3 bases and at J to 7 bases, leaving 8 bases not matched to a gene. Germline-derived CDR1 and CDR2 are SGHAT and FQNNGV. This CDR3 contains 16 residues. CDR3 amino acids: CASSLNLAGGFNEQFF. CDR3 nucleotides: TGTGCCAGCAGCTTGAATCTAGCGGGAGGTTTTAATGAGCAGTTCTTC. Combining the CDR3 with reference TRBV11-2 and TRBJ2-1 gives the whole variable domain EAGVAQSPRYKIIEKRQSVAFWCNPISGHATLYWYQQILGQGPKLLIQFQNNGVVDDSQLPKDRFSAERLKGVDSTLKIQPAKLEDSAVYLCASSLNLAGGFNEQFFGPGTRLTVL.

V is TRBV6-5 and J is TRBJ2-3; 9 bases are shared with TRBD2. CDR3 length: 16 amino acids. J lost 0 bases, V lost 5 bases, and 6 bases had no gene match. Looked up from germline, CDR1 is MNHEY and CDR2 is SVGAGI. CDR3: CASSQTSGTSTDTQYF. CDR3 DNA sequence: TGTGCCAGCAGTCAGACTAGCGGAACTAGCACAGATACGCAGTATTTT.

The rearrangement links TRBV24-1 to TRBJ2-3, with D tentatively TRBD2 (5 bases). V was cut by 1 base and J by 8 bases, with 6 bases left in between. The CDR3 spans 12 residues. Germline CDR1 is KGHDR and CDR2 is SFDVKD. The CDR3 loop reads CATSDFRGTQYF. CDR3 DNA: TGTGCCACCAGTGATTTTCGGGGTACGCAGTATTTT.

The chain has TRBV30 and TRBJ2-5; D perhaps matches TRBD1 (5 bases). The DNA matches TRBJ2-7 better at its end, which makes the J call doubtful. Germline-derived CDR1 and CDR2 are GTSNPN and SVGIG (reference sequence). The CDR3 sequence is 12 residues long. The CDR3 DNA reads TGTGCCTGGCGTACAGGTGTCTACGAGCAGTACTTC. The encoded protein is CAWRTGVYEQYF.

The chain is built from TRBV20-1 and TRBJ2-7; 8 bases line up with TRBD2. The CDR3 is 13 residues long. J gave up 2 bases and V 3 bases, and 3 bases lay outside the gene matches. Per germline, CDR1 DFQATT and CDR2 SNEGSKA (reference sequence). CDR3 sequence reads: CSARTSAPYEQYF. Here the CDR3 DNA reads TGCAGTGCTAGGACTAGCGCACCCTACGAGCAGTACTTC.